This TCR beta chain comes out of a study of blood T cell repertoires in COVID-19 (dated by TCRdb to 2018 to 2021). Regarding the study in general: Samples covering the acute and convalescent phases of COVID-19 were provided by collaborators in the United States, Italy and Spain. The repertoires were made available in a free public database intended to serve as a resource for research on the immune response to SARS-CoV-2. The prospective study material was composed of cDNA or gDNA derived from T cells, B-cell-depleted T cells, or PBMCs. Nearly every sample came with metadata listing a de-identified subject ID, COVID-19 status, age in years and sex. The dataset comprised deeply sampled blood TCRbeta repertoires from subjects exposed to, actively infected with, or recovered from COVID-19. Samples were obtained from the ongoing ImmuneRACE study (first 160 participants) and from roughly 1,300 subjects provided by 6 global collaborators. Where available, HLA class I and class II types were obtained from metadata supplied by the sample provider rather than from assay-based typing. Study-wide conclusions, independent of this receptor: The amount of clinical and demographic metadata varied by source and participant and was provided uncurated.

Concerning this clone: What this receptor recognizes is not known. Base-call qualities are not available, and no considerably larger clone is one nucleotide away.

From the germline V gene, CDR1 is SGDLS and CDR2 is YYNGEE. V is trimmed back by 4 bases and J by 5 bases, and the junction contains 10 bases that no gene match accounts for. Including cysteine and phenylalanine, the CDR3 has 17 amino acids. Of all the DNA, just the CDR3 is kept, 51 bases in frame from base 1. Participants in the prospective study were aged about 18 to 95 years, lived in about two dozen United States geographic areas, and enrolled through a virtual design. Cohort assignment in the prospective study relied on participant-reported clinical history from a screening survey and a study questionnaire. ImmuneRACE Cohort 3 recovered participants were defined by two consecutive negative NP/OP PCR tests, healthcare professional clearance, or symptom resolution. Mobile phlebotomists in the prospective study collected whole blood, serum and a nasopharyngeal or oropharyngeal swab from every participant. Over a roughly 2-month period, participants in the prospective study had the option of providing additional blood draws and questionnaires. Prospective study blood samples were shipped either frozen or at room temperature before DNA extraction.

TCRbeta CDR3 regions were amplified from genomic DNA using the immunoSEQ Assay, a bias-controlled multiplex PCR. The published analysis was carried out like this. The number of nucleated cells in each sample was estimated from the amplification of reference gene primers within the assay. To quantify the absolute abundance of each unique TCRbeta CDR3 rearrangement, sequence reads were collapsed and filtered. For each sample, productive Simpson clonality was calculated as the square root of Simpson's diversity index across productive rearrangements. TCRdb obtained this table from immuneACCESS and retained in-frame rearrangements with V and J assigned. These tables miss some clones; where compared with another copy, unresolved V genes account for less than half of the shortfall, and the remainder is unexplained. V, J and clone size derive from that table, while D and trimming were established from the DNA sequence. This sample is represented by around 330,000 clones; around nine tenths of them were singletons. The ten top clones hold 2.6% of the sample.

This clonotype was sampled from a man in his fifties or sixties who had recovered from COVID-19. Rearrangement joined TRBV9 to TRBJ2-7; 15 nucleotides in the junction match TRBD2. Sequencing was performed on PBMCs or T cells enriched from blood (not recorded which). The CDR3 amino acid sequence is: CASSPSGTSGGLDEQYF. The DNA is as follows: TGTGCCAGCAGCCCTTCCGGGACTAGCGGGGGGTTGGACGAGCAGTACTTC.